The 27 T cell receptor beta chains presented below share a single source sample, sequenced in a study of blood T cell repertoires in COVID-19. Some clones are missing from TCRdb's copy, which holds only in-frame ones; the method was immunoSEQ multiplex PCR. The repertoire holds about 230,000 clones, approximately 84% seen once, with 11% in the top ten. Sequences were obtained from peripheral blood. The source of these receptors is a man in his fifties or sixties with COVID-19, enrolled during active disease.

V is TRBV6-1 and J is TRBJ2-1; 11 bases agree with TRBD2. V was clipped by 3 bases and J by 7 bases; unmatched bases: 5. Germline CDR1 and CDR2: MNHNS and SASEGT. The CDR3 is 15 residues long. CDR3: CASSDSGRARNEQFF. In nucleotides, the CDR3 is TGTGCCAGCAGTGATAGCGGGAGGGCCAGGAATGAGCAGTTCTTC.

The genes are TRBV29-1 and TRBJ1-4; no clear D. Germline V lookup: CDR1 SQVTM, CDR2 ANQGSEA. The length of the CDR3 is 14 residues. V was shortened by 5 bases and J by 0 bases, with 10 bases between the two germline ends. In DNA, the CDR3 is TGCAGCGTTCGAACAGATGCAACTAATGAAAAACTGTTTTTT. Translating gives CSVRTDATNEKLFF.

V usage is TRBV12-5 and J usage is TRBJ2-1; D is undetermined. V lost 2 bases to trimming and J lost 9 bases, with 5 bases between them. The germline V gene encodes CDR1 LGHNT and CDR2 FRNRAP. The CDR3 consists of 11 residues. The DNA for the CDR3 is TGTGCTAGTGGTTTGCTCGGTGAGCAGTTCTTC. This sequence encodes CASGLLGEQFF.

V and J are TRBV7-2 and TRBJ2-3; D unclear. There are 15 residues in the CDR3. V dropped 1 base and J dropped 1 base, with 9 bases sitting between them. CDR1 is SGHTA, CDR2 FQGNSA, per germline. DNA of the CDR3: TGTGCCAGCAGCTTAGTCGGCGGCGGCACAGATACGCAGTATTTT. It translates to CASSLVGGGTDTQYF.

J is TRBJ1-2 and V is TRBV18; D may be TRBD1 (6 bases). The ends were cut back, 3 bases at V and 8 bases at J, with 13 bases in the middle. CDR1 and CDR2 from the germline V gene are KGHSH and LQKENI. The CDR3 is 13 residues long. The CDR3 bases are TGTGCCAGCTCACCGGGACACGAGGGAGGCTACACCTTC. The encoded protein is CASSPGHEGGYTF.

The chain couples TRBV11-3 to TRBJ2-7, with D maybe TRBD1 (5 bases). The CDR3 is 16 residues long. The germline gives CDR1 SGHNT, CDR2 YENEEA. With 7 bases removed from V and 6 bases from J, the gap between germline ends came to 25 bases. CDR3 amino acids: CASKVTLMTALGEQYF. The CDR3 nucleotides read TGTGCCAGCAAAGTGACCCTCATGACAGCCCTAGGCGAGCAGTACTTC. The variable domain in full, completed from reference TRBV11-3 and TRBJ2-7, reads EAGVVQSPRYKIIEKKQPVAFWCNPISGHNTLYWYLQNLGQGPELLIRYENEEAVDDSQLPKDRFSAERLKGVDSTLKIQPAELGDSAVYLCASKVTLMTALGEQYFGPGTRLTVT.

The rearrangement uses TRBV30 and TRBJ1-6; TRBD1 matches 10 bases. Losses at the gene ends were 7 bases for V and 5 bases for J; bases not matched to a gene: 5. The CDR3 loop spans 14 amino acids. Germline CDR1 GTSNPN, CDR2 SVGIG (reference sequence). The CDR3 bases are TGTGCCTTGGACAGGGGGTTGGATAATTCACCCCTCCACTTT. Translation: CALDRGLDNSPLHF.

This sequence joins TRBV29-1 and TRBJ2-3; the D is unclear. V gave up 6 bases and J gave up 4 bases, with 8 bases separating them. The CDR3 is 11 residues long. Looked up from germline, CDR1 is SQVTM and CDR2 is ANQGSEA. The CDR3 DNA reads as TGCAGCGTGTCACTCGCAGATACGCAGTATTTT. As protein: CSVSLADTQYF.

V and J are TRBV6-6 and TRBJ2-3; 8 nucleotides line up with TRBD2. V was clipped by 3 bases and J by 5 bases; unmatched bases: 7. CDR1 MNHNY and CDR2 SVGAGI come from the germline V gene (reference sequence). The CDR3 contains 15 residues. CDR3 region: CASSYRSGAVDTQYF. In nucleotides, the CDR3 is TGTGCCAGCAGTTATCGTAGCGGGGCGGTAGATACGCAGTATTTT.

V is TRBV2 and J is TRBJ2-7; the D is unclear. Deletions cut 6 bases from V and 0 bases from J, with 9 bases between. Germline loops: CDR1 SNHLY, CDR2 FYNNEI. The CDR3 covers 13 residues. The CDR3 DNA reads TGTGCCAGCAGAGACATAGACTCCTACGAGCAGTACTTC. It specifies CASRDIDSYEQYF.

The chain links TRBV6-2 or TRBV6-3 to TRBJ2-5, with TRBD2 matching over 14 bases. Per germline, CDR1 MNHEY and CDR2 SVGEGT. The CDR3 has 14 residues. The V gene end was trimmed by 6 bases and the J gene end by 9 bases; junction bases not matched to a gene: 6. This CDR3 reads CASSTGLAGVPQYF. As DNA, the CDR3 is TGTGCCAGCAGCACGGGACTAGCGGGGGTTCCCCAGTACTTC.

J is TRBJ1-2 and V is TRBV9; D might be TRBD1 (5 bases). The CDR3 spans 13 residues. Trimming removed 6 bases at V and 6 bases at J, with 15 bases between. Germline CDR1 is SGDLS and CDR2 is YYNGEE. In DNA, the CDR3 is TGTGCCAGCAACGGTGCGGGGGTCCATGGCTACACCTTC. The encoded protein is CASNGAGVHGYTF.

This rearrangement joins TRBV6-5 to TRBJ1-1, with D possibly TRBD1 on 5 matching bases. The V gene's germline CDR1 is MNHEY and CDR2 SVGAGI. V gave up 0 bases and J gave up 3 bases, with 11 bases separating them. The CDR3 consists of 15 residues. The DNA of the CDR3 is TGTGCCAGCAGTTACTCGCCAGGGATGGACACTGAAGCTTTCTTT. Translated, it gives CASSYSPGMDTEAFF.

The chain recombines TRBV10-3 with TRBJ2-7; D is unresolved. Germline assignment: CDR1 ENHRY and CDR2 SYGVKD. The CDR3 is 11 amino acids. Trimming removed 2 bases at V and 10 bases at J, with 9 bases between. The CDR3 sequence: CAISEEAVQYF. CDR3 sequence (DNA): TGTGCCATCAGTGAGGAGGCCGTTCAGTACTTC.

The CDR3 DNA is TGTGCCAGCTCCCGCGATAGCGGGAGCTCATACGAGCAGTACTTC. Its translation is CASSRDSGSSYEQYF. V gene TRBV18 combines with J gene TRBJ2-7; 9 bases are shared with TRBD2. Germline loops: CDR1 KGHSH, CDR2 LQKENI. The CDR3 sequence is 15 residues long. V was pared by 6 bases and J by 4 bases, with 10 bases of the junction left unmatched. Using reference TRBV18 and TRBJ2-7 for the parts outside the CDR3, the full variable domain is NAGVMQNPRHLVRRRGQEARLRCSPMKGHSHVYWYRQLPEEGLKFMVYLQKENIIDESGMPKERFSAEFPKEGPSILRIQQVVRGDSAAYFCASSRDSGSSYEQYFGPGTRLTVT.

This clone came up once. J is TRBJ1-4 and V is TRBV3-1 (or the pseudogene TRBV3-2); D perhaps matches TRBD1 (6 bases). Looked up from germline, CDR1 is LGHDT and CDR2 is YNNKEL (reference sequence). The germline V and J ends were trimmed by 2 bases and 4 bases, with 8 bases remaining between them. CDR3 length: 14 residues. CDR3 in DNA: TGTGCCAGCAGCCAACAGGGGATTAATGAAAAACTGTTTTTT. Protein sequence: CASSQQGINEKLFF.

This chain joins TRBV9 and TRBJ2-3; D uncertain. The CDR3 is 16 amino acids. Germline values: CDR1 SGDLS, CDR2 YYNGEE. V lost 4 bases and J 0 bases, leaving 15 bases between the germline ends. The CDR3 here is CASSFLPLSSTDTQYF. DNA for the CDR3: TGTGCCAGCAGCTTCTTACCACTGTCTAGCACAGATACGCAGTATTTT.

CDR3 loop: CASSQDTPRSPDTQYF. CDR3 DNA sequence: TGTGCCAGCAGCCAAGACACGCCGAGAAGCCCAGATACGCAGTATTTT. This chain connects TRBV3-1 (or the pseudogene TRBV3-2) to TRBJ2-3; D call uncertain. The CDR3 runs to 16 residues. V gave up 0 bases and J gave up 4 bases, with 14 bases separating them. The V gene's germline CDR1 is LGHDT and CDR2 YNNKEL (reference sequence).

This clone was detected once. The chain couples TRBV4-3 to TRBJ2-7, with D hard to call. The CDR3 consists of 16 residues. V shed 0 bases and J shed 0 bases, with 12 bases lying between them. Germline V lookup: CDR1 LGHNA, CDR2 YSLEER. Here the CDR3 reads CASSQDLIYSSYEQYF. CDR3 nucleotide sequence: TGCGCCAGCAGCCAAGATCTTATATACAGCTCCTACGAGCAGTACTTC.

The chain has TRBV11-1 and TRBJ1-1; D is unclear. Trimming took off 0 bases at V and 1 base at J, with 6 bases between the two ends. CDR3 length equals 14 residues. CDR1 and CDR2 (germline): SGHAT, FQDESV (reference sequence). The CDR3, as DNA: TGTGCCAGCAGCTTAGCTTCGGGGAACACTGAAGCTTTCTTT. Protein product: CASSLASGNTEAFF.

The rearrangement joins TRBV9 to TRBJ2-1, with TRBD1 matching over 7 bases. The V segment lost 4 bases and the J segment 8 bases; nucleotides outside the gene matches: 6. The germline V gene encodes CDR1 SGDLS and CDR2 YYNGEE. This CDR3 is 13 amino acids long. CDR3 loop: CASSWIGGHEQFF. In DNA, the CDR3 is TGTGCCAGCAGCTGGATAGGGGGCCATGAGCAGTTCTTC. Filled out from reference TRBV9 and TRBJ2-1, the complete variable domain reads DSGVTQTPKHLITATGQRVTLRCSPRSGDLSVYWYQQSLDQGLQFLIQYYNGEERAKGNILERFSAQQFPDLHSELNLSSLELGDSALYFCASSWIGGHEQFFGPGTRLTVL.

This chain uses TRBV30 with TRBJ1-1, with a tentative D call TRBD1 (5 bases). Trimming removed 2 bases from V and 8 bases from J, with 21 bases in between. CDR1 is GTSNPN and CDR2 is SVGIG in the germline V gene (reference sequence). The CDR3 totals 15 residues. CDR3 loop: CAWSKFMGGIDEAFF. DNA for the CDR3: TGTGCCTGGAGTAAATTTATGGGGGGAATTGACGAAGCTTTCTTT.

The chain recombines TRBV3-1 (or the pseudogene TRBV3-2) with TRBJ2-7, with D tentatively TRBD2 (7 bases). Trimming took 4 bases from V and 1 from J, leaving 11 bases between them. This CDR3 contains 14 residues. Germline CDR1 is LGHDT and CDR2 is YNNKEL (reference sequence). CDR3 nucleotide sequence: TGTGCCAGCAGCCCCCGGGGGGCATCCTACGAGCAGTACTTC. It specifies CASSPRGASYEQYF.

The chain links TRBV5-1 to TRBJ2-3; TRBD1 aligns across 7 bases. Germline V gene lookup returns CDR1 SGHRS and CDR2 YFSETQ. V shed 4 bases and J 2 bases; nucleotides not matched to a gene: 10. This CDR3 has 16 amino acids. In DNA form, the CDR3 reads TGCGCCAGCAGCCCCGGGACAGCCGGTTCCACAGATACGCAGTATTTT. This codes for CASSPGTAGSTDTQYF.

The J gene is TRBJ1-5, the V gene TRBV7-9, with D uncertain. Trimming stripped 3 bases from V and 4 bases from J, with 7 bases between. The CDR3 has 13 amino acids. Germline assignment: CDR1 SEHNR and CDR2 FQNEAQ (reference sequence). CDR3 in amino acids: CASSFEANQPQHF. DNA of the CDR3: TGTGCCAGCAGCTTTGAGGCGAATCAGCCCCAGCATTTT.

This sequence joins TRBV6-2 or TRBV6-3 and TRBJ1-5, with 10 positions matching TRBD1. The CDR3 spans 14 residues. The V segment lost 3 bases and the J segment 6 bases; nucleotides outside the gene matches: 2. Germline V CDR1 and CDR2: MNHEY, SVGEGT. The CDR3 loop is CASSYWDRGQPQHF. The CDR3 DNA sequence: TGTGCCAGCAGTTATTGGGACAGGGGTCAGCCCCAGCATTTT.

The gene calls are TRBV4-1 and TRBJ1-4, with a tentative D call TRBD1 (6 bases). Trimming cost V 4 bases and J 0 bases, with 9 bases left between them. Germline V gene lookup returns CDR1 MGHRA and CDR2 YSYEKL. The CDR3 has 15 amino acids. CDR3 residues: CASSRKGATNEKLFF. The DNA for the CDR3 is TGCGCCAGCAGCCGCAAGGGGGCAACTAATGAAAAACTGTTTTTT.